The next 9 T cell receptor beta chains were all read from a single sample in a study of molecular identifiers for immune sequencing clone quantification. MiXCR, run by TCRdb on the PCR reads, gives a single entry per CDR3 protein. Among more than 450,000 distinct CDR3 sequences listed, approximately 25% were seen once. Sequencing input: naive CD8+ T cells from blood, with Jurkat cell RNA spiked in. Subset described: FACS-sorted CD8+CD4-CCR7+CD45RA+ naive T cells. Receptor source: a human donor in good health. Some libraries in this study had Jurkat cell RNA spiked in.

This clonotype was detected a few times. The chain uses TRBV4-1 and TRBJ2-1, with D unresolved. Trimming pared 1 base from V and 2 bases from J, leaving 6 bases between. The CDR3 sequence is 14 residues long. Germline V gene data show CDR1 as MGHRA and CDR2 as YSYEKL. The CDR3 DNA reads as TGCGCCAGCAGCCAAGTAGGGCCCTACAATGAGCAGTTCTTC. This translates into CASSQVGPYNEQFF.

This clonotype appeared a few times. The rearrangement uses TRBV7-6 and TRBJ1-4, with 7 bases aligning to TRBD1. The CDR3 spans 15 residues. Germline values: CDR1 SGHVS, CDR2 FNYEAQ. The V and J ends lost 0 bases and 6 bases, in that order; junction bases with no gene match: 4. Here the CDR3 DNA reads TGTGCCAGCAGCTTAGCGACAACAGGGGATGAAAAACTGTTTTTT. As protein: CASSLATTGDEKLFF.

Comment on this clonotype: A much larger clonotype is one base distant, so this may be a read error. The CDR3 DNA is TGTGCCAGCAATGACCCTTTCCAAGGGACCCAGTACTTC. Its protein product is CASNDPFQGTQYF. The chain couples TRBV6-5 to TRBJ2-5; D gene ambiguous. This CDR3 has 13 amino acids. In germline, CDR1 is MNHEY, CDR2 SVGAGI.

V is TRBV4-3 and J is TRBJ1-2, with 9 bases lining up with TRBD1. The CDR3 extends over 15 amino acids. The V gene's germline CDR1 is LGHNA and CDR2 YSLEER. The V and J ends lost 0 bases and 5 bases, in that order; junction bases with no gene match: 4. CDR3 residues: CASSQEPGQGYGYTF. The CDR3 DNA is TGCGCCAGCAGCCAAGAGCCGGGACAGGGTTATGGCTACACCTTC.

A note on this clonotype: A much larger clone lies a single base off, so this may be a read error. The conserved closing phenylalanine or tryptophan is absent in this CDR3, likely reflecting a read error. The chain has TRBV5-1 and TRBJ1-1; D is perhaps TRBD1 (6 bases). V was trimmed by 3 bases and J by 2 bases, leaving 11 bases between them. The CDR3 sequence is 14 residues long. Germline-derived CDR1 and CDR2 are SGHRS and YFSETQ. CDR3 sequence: CASSSDRLNTEAFL. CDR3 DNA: TGCGCCAGCAGCTCGGACAGACTTAACACTGAAGCTTTCCTT.

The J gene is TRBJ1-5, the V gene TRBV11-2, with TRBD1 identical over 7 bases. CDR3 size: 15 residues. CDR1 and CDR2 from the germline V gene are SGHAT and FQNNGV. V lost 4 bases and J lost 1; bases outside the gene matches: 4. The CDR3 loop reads CASSSRDSSNQPQHF. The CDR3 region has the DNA TGTGCCAGCAGCTCCCGGGACAGCAGCAATCAGCCCCAGCATTTT.

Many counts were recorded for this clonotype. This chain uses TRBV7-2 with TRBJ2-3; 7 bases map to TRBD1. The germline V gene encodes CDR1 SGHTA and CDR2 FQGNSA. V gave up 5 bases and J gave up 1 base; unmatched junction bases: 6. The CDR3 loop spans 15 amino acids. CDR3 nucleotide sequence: TGTGCCAGCAGCCTAATGACAGGGCGCACAGATACGCAGTATTTT. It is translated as CASSLMTGRTDTQYF.

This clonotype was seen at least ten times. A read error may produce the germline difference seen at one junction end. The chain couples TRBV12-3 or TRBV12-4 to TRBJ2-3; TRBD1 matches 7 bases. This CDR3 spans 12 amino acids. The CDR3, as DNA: TGTGCCAGCAGAGACGGGACAGCCACTATAGCCTTT. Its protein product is CASRDGTATIAF.

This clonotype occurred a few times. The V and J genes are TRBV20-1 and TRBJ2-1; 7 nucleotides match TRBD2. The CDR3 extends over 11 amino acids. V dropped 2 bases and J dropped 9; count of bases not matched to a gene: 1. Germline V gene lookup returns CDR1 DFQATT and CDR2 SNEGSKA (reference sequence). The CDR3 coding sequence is TGCAGTGCTAGATGGGGGGGTGAGCAGTTCTTC. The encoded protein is CSARWGGEQFF.